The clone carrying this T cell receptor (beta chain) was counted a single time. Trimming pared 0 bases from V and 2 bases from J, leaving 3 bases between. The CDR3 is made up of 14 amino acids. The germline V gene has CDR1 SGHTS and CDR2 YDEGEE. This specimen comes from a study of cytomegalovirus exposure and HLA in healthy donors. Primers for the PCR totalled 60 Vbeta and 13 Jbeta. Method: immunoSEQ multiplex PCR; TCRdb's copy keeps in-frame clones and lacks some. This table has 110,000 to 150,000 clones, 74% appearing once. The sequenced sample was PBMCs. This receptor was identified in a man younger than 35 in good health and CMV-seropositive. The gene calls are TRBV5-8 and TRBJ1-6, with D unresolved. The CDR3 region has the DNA TGTGCCAGCAGCTTGGAGCCCTATAATTCACCCCTCCACTTT. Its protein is CASSLEPYNSPLHF.